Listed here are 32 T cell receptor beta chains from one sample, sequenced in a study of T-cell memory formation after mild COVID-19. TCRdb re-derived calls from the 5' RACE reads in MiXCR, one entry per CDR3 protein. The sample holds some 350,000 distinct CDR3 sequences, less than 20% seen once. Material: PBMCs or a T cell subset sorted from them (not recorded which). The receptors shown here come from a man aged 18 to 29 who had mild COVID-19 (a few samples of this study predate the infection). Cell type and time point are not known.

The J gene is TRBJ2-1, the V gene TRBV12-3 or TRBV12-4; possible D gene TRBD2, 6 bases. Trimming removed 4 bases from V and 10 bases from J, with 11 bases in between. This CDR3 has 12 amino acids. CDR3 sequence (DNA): TGTGCCAGCAGTTCCGGGGGAGCCGAGCAGTTCTTC. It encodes CASSSGGAEQFF.

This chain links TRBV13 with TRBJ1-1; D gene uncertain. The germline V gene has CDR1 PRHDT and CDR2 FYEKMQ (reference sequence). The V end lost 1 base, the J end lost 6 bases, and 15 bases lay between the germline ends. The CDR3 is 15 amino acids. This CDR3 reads CASSLDGPSFAEAFF. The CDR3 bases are TGTGCCAGCAGCTTAGACGGCCCGTCGTTTGCTGAAGCTTTCTTT.

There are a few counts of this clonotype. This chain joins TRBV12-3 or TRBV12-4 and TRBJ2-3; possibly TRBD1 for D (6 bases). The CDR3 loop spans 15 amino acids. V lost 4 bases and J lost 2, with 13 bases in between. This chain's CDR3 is CASSSTGDFTDTQYF. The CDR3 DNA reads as TGTGCCAGCAGTTCGACAGGAGACTTCACAGATACGCAGTATTTT.

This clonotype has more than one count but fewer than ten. CDR3 coding DNA: TGCGCCAGCAGCTGGACAGGGGCGGGGGACACTGAAGCTTTCTTT. It encodes CASSWTGAGDTEAFF. The chain employs TRBV5-1 and TRBJ1-1; TRBD1 aligns across 9 bases. V shed 3 bases, J shed 3 bases, and the junction held 6 bases outside the gene matches. The germline V gene has CDR1 SGHRS and CDR2 YFSETQ. The CDR3 sequence is 15 residues long.

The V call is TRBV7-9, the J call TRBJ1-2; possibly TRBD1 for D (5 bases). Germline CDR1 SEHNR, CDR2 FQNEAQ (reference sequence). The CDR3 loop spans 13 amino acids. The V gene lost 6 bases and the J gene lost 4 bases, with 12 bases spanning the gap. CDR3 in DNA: TGTGCCAGCAGGGAAGGGGCGAGCTATGGCTACACCTTC. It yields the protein CASREGASYGYTF. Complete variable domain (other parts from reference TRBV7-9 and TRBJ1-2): DTGVSQNPRHKITKRGQNVTFRCDPISEHNRLYWYRQTLGQGPEFLTYFQNEAQLEKSRLLSDRFSAERPKGSFSTLEIQRTEQGDSAMYLCASREGASYGYTFGSGTRLTVV.

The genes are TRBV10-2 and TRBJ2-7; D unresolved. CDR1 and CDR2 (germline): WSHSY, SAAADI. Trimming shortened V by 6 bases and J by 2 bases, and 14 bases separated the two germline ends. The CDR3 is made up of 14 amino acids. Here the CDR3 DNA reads TGCGCCAGCAGCCCTTTTGACTGGACCTACGAGCAGTACGTC. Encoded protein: CASSPFDWTYEQYV.

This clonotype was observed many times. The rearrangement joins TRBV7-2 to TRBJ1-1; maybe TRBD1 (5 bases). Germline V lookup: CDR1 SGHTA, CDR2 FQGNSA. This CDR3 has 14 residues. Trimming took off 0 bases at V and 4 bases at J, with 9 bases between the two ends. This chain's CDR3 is CASSLARGSTEAFF. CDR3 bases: TGTGCCAGCAGCTTAGCGCGGGGGAGCACTGAAGCTTTCTTT.

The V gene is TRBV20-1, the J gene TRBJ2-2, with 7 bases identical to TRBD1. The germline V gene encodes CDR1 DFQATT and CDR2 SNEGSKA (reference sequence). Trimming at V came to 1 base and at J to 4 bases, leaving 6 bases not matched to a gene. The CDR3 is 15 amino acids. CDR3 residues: CSARAEGAITGELFF. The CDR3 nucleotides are TGCAGTGCTAGAGCAGAGGGGGCAATCACCGGGGAGCTGTTTTTT.

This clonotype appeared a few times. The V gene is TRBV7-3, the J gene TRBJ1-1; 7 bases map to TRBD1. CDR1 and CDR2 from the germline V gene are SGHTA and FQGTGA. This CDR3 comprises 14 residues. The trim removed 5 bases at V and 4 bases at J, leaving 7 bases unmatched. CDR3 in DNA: TGTGCCAGCAGCGTACAGGGGCGTGGCACTGAAGCTTTCTTT. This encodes CASSVQGRGTEAFF.

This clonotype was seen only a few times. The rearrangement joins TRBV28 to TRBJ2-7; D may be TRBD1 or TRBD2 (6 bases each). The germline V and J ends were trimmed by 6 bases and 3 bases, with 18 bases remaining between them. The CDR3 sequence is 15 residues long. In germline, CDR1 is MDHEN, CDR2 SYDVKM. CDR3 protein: CASSSLGGGYYEQYV. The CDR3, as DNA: TGTGCCAGCAGCTCCCTTGGAGGGGGTTACTACGAGCAGTACGTC.

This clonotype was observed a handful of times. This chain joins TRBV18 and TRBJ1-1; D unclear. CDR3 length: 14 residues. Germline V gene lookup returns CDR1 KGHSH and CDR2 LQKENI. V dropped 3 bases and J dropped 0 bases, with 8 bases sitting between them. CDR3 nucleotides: TGTGCCAGCTCACCCGGGAGCTTGAACACTGAAGCTTTCTTT. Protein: CASSPGSLNTEAFF.

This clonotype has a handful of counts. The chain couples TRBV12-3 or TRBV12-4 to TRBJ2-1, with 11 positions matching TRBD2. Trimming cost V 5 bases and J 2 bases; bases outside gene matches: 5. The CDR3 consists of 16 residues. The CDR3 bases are TGTGCCAGCAGTACACTAGCGGGGGCTACCTACAATGAGCAGTTCTTC. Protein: CASSTLAGATYNEQFF.

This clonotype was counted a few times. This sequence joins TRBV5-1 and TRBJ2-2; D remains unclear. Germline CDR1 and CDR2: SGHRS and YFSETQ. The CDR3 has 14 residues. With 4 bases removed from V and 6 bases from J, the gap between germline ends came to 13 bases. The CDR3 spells CASSGAIRSGELFF. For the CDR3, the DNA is TGCGCCAGCAGCGGCGCTATTCGGTCCGGGGAGCTGTTTTTT.

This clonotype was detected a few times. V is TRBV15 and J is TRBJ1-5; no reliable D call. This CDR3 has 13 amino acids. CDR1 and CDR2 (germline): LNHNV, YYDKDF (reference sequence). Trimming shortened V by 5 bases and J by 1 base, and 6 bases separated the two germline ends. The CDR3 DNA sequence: TGTGCCACCAGCCCTGAGAGCAATCAGCCCCAGCATTTT. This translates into CATSPESNQPQHF.

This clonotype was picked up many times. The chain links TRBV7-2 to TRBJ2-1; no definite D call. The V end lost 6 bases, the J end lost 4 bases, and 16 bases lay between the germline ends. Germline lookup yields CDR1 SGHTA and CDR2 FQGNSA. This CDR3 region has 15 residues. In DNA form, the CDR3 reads TGTGCCAGCAGTCCCGCGTCCCTTCGTTACAATGAGCAGTTCTTC. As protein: CASSPASLRYNEQFF.

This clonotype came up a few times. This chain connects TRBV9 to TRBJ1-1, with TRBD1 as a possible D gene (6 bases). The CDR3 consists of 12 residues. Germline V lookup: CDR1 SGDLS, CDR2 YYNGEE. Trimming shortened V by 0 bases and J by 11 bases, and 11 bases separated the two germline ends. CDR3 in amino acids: CASSVAAGEAFF. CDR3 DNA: TGTGCCAGCAGCGTAGCGGCAGGGGAGGCTTTCTTT.

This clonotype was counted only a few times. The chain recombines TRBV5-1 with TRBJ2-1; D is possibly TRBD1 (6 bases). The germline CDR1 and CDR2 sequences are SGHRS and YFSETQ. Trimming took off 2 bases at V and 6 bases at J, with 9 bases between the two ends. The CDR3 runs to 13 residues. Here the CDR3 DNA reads TGCGCCAGCAGCTTCACAGGGTTCAATGAGCAGTTCTTC. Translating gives CASSFTGFNEQFF.

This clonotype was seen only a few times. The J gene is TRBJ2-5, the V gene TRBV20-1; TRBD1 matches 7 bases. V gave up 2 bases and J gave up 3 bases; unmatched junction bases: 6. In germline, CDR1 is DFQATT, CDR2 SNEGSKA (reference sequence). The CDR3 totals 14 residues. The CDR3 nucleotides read TGCAGTGCTAGACGCGGACAGGCAAAAGAGACCCAGTACTTC. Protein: CSARRGQAKETQYF.

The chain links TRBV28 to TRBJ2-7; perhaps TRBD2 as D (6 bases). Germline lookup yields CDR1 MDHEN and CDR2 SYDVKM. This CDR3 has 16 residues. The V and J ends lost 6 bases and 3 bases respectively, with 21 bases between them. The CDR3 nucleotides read TGTGCCAGCAGCCCTTTAGGGAGGTCAGTATACTACGAGCAGTACGTC. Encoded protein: CASSPLGRSVYYEQYV.

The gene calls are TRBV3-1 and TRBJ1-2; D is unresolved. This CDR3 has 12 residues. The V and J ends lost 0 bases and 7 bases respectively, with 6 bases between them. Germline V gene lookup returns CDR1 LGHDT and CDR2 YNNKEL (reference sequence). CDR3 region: CASSQDMGGYTF. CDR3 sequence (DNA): TGTGCCAGCAGCCAAGATATGGGTGGCTACACCTTC.

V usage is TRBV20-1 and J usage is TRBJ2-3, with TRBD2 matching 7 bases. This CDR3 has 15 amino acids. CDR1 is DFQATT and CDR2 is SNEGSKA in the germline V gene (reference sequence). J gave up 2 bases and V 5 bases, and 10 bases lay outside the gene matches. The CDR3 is CSARPGRGNTDTQYF. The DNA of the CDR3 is TGCAGTGCTCGACCAGGGCGGGGGAACACAGATACGCAGTATTTT.

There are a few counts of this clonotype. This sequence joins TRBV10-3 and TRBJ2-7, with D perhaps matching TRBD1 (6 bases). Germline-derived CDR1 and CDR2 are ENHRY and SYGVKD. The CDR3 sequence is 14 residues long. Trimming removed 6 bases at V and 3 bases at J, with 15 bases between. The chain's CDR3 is CAIRATDRIYEQYF. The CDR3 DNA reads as TGTGCCATCAGAGCTACAGACAGGATCTACGAGCAGTACTTC.

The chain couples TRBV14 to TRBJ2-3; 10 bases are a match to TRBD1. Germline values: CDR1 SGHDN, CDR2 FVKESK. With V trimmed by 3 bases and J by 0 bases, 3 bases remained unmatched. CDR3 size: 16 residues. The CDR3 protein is CASSQGTGASTDTQYF. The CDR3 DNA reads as TGTGCCAGCAGCCAGGGGACAGGGGCTAGCACAGATACGCAGTATTTT.

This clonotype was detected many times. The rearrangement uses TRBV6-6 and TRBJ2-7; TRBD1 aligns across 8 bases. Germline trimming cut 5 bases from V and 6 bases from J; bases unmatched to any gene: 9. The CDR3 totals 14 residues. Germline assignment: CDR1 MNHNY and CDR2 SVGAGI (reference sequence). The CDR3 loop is CASSPRTGPTEQYF. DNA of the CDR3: TGTGCCAGCAGTCCGCGGACAGGGCCAACCGAGCAGTACTTC.

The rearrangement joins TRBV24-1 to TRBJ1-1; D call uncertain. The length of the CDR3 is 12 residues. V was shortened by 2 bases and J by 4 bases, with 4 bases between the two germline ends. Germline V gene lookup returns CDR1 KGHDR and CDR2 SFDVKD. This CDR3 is CATSDWGTEAFF. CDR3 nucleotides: TGTGCCACCAGTGATTGGGGCACTGAAGCTTTCTTT.

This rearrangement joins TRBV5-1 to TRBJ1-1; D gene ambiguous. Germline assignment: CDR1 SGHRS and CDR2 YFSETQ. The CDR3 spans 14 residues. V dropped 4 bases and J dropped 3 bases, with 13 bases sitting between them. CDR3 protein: CASSTMDADTEAFF. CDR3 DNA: TGCGCCAGCAGCACGATGGATGCGGACACTGAAGCTTTCTTT.

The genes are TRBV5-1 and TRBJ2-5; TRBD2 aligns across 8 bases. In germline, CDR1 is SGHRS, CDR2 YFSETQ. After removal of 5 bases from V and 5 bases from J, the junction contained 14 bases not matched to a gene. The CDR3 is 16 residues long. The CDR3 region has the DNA TGCGCCAGCAGGGAACCGGTCGGGGGGGATTTGGAGACCCAGTACTTC. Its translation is CASREPVGGDLETQYF.

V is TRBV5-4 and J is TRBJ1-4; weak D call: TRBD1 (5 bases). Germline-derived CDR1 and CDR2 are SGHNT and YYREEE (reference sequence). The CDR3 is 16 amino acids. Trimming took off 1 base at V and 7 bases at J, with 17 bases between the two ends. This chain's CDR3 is CASSLSHGVGAEKLFF. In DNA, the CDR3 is TGTGCCAGCAGCTTGAGCCATGGCGTCGGGGCTGAAAAACTGTTTTTT. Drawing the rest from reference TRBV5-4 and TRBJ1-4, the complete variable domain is ETGVTQSPTHLIKTRGQQVTLRCSSQSGHNTVSWYQQALGQGPQFIFQYYREEENGRGNFPPRFSGLQFPNYSSELNVNALELDDSALYLCASSLSHGVGAEKLFFGSGTQLSVL.

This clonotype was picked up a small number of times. In nucleotides, the CDR3 is TGTGCCAGCAGTTCCAGGGGGCGCGGTAATTCACCCCTCCACTTT. Translated: CASSSRGRGNSPLHF. This chain links TRBV6-2 or TRBV6-3 with TRBJ1-6, with 8 positions matching TRBD1. In germline, CDR1 is MNHEY, CDR2 SVGEGT. J lost 6 bases, V lost 4 bases, and 5 bases had no gene match. The CDR3 has 15 amino acids.

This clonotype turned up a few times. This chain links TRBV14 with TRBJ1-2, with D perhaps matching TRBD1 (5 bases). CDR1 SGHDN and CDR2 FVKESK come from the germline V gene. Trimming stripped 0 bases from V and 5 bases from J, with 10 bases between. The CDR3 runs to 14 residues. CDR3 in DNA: TGTGCCAGCAGCCAAGACAGGGATGGATATGGCTACACCTTC. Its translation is CASSQDRDGYGYTF.

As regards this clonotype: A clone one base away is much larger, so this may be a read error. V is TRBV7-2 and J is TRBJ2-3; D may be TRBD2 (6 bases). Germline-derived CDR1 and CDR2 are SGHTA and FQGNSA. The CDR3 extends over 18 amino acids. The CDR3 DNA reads TGTGCCAGCAGGTTAGTTCTTAGCGGACAACGTAGCACAGATACGCAGTATTTT. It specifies CASRLVLSGQRSTDTQYF.

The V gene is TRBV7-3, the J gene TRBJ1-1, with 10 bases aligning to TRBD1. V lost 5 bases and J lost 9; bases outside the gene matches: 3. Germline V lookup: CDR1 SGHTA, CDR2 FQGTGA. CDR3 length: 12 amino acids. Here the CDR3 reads CASSPGQGQAFF. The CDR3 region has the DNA TGTGCCAGCAGCCCGGGACAGGGGCAAGCTTTCTTT.